A single sample is the source of the 10 T cell receptor beta chains below, sequenced in a study of blood T cell repertoires in COVID-19. Method: immunoSEQ multiplex PCR; TCRdb's copy keeps in-frame clones and lacks some. The table has a few hundred thousand clones, 70% to 90% seen once. Sequenced material: peripheral blood. These receptors came from a woman between 25 and 40 years old with active or convalescent COVID-19.

The V and J genes are TRBV9 and TRBJ2-5; the match to TRBD2 covers 9 bases. This CDR3 is built from 15 residues. Germline V CDR1 and CDR2: SGDLS, YYNGEE. Trimming at V came to 0 bases and at J to 5 bases, leaving 5 bases not matched to a gene. CDR3 nucleotide sequence: TGTGCCAGCAGCGTAGGTCTGGCGGGGGGGGAGACCCAGTACTTC. This sequence encodes CASSVGLAGGETQYF.

As to this clone: Other nucleotide sequences from this sample produce the same CDR3. V is TRBV9 and J is TRBJ2-1; TRBD2 matches at 8 bases. The CDR3 is made up of 15 amino acids. Germline CDR1 reads SGDLS; CDR2 reads YYNGEE. J lost 4 bases, V lost 0 bases, and 3 bases had no gene match. The CDR3 DNA reads as TGTGCCAGCAGCGTAGCAAGCGGGGGTTACAATGAGCAGTTCTTC. Amino acid sequence: CASSVASGGYNEQFF.

The chain employs TRBV4-3 and TRBJ2-1; D perhaps matches TRBD2 (5 bases). The CDR3 totals 15 residues. Trimming stripped 0 bases from V and 9 bases from J, with 15 bases between. Germline values: CDR1 LGHNA, CDR2 YSLEER. The CDR3 DNA is TGCGCCAGCAGCCAAGAGTTCCGGACTGGCGGTGAGCAGTTCTTC. Translating gives CASSQEFRTGGEQFF.

This chain connects TRBV19 to TRBJ1-2, with D perhaps matching TRBD1 (6 bases). The CDR3 consists of 13 residues. The V and J ends lost 9 bases and 8 bases respectively, with 19 bases between them. Looked up from germline, CDR1 is LNHDA and CDR2 is SQIVND (reference sequence). The CDR3 DNA follows: TGTGCCAGCCAAATCTCGGGAGGGGGAGGCTACACCTTC. Translation gives CASQISGGGGYTF.

With respect to this clone: One end of the junction fails to match germline, which may point to a read error. The V call is TRBV7-7, the J call TRBJ2-5; possible D gene TRBD2, 5 bases. CDR3 size: 15 residues. Looked up from germline, CDR1 is SSHAT and CDR2 is FNYEAQ (reference sequence). The CDR3 DNA sequence: TGTGCTAGCAGCTCCATCCCGGGGTCTTGGGAGACCCAGTACTTC. Encoded protein: CASSSIPGSWETQYF.

The V gene is TRBV7-2, the J gene TRBJ2-1; possible D gene TRBD2, 6 bases. The CDR3 has 14 residues. Trimming shortened V by 4 bases and J by 6 bases, and 13 bases separated the two germline ends. Germline CDR1 reads SGHTA; CDR2 reads FQGNSA. CDR3 amino acids: CASSSRGGLNEQFF. The DNA for the CDR3 is TGTGCCAGCAGCTCGAGGGGAGGTCTCAATGAGCAGTTCTTC. Variable domain in full (rest from reference TRBV7-2 and TRBJ2-1): GAGVSQSPSNKVTEKGKDVELRCDPISGHTALYWYRQSLGQGLEFLIYFQGNSAPDKSGLPSDRFSAERTGGSVSTLTIQRTQQEDSAVYLCASSSRGGLNEQFFGPGTRLTVL.

The rearrangement uses TRBV27 and TRBJ1-2, with TRBD1 matching over 8 bases. This CDR3 is built from 17 residues. CDR1 is MNHEY, CDR2 SMNVEV, per germline (reference sequence). With 5 bases clipped from V and 0 bases from J, the junction kept 11 bases outside the gene matches. CDR3 nucleotides: TGTGCCAGCAGTGGCATGACAGGGGCCCCACCTAACTATGGCTACACCTTC. Protein: CASSGMTGAPPNYGYTF.

The chain has TRBV5-4 and TRBJ2-7; 11 nucleotides match TRBD2. The CDR3 is 14 residues long. CDR1 and CDR2 (germline): SGHNT, YYREEE (reference sequence). The V gene end was trimmed by 4 bases and the J gene end by 3 bases; junction bases not matched to a gene: 3. DNA for the CDR3: TGTGCCAGCAGCCTCGGGACTAGCGGCTACGAGCAGTACTTC. Amino acids: CASSLGTSGYEQYF.

CDR3 sequence: CASSSRGLLNEQYF. The CDR3 DNA reads TGTGCCAGCAGCTCACGAGGACTATTGAACGAGCAGTACTTC. The chain carries TRBV7-2 and TRBJ2-7, with D perhaps TRBD2 (6 bases). The CDR3 length is 14 residues. Looked up from germline, CDR1 is SGHTA and CDR2 is FQGNSA. V was clipped by 4 bases and J by 5 bases, with 15 bases between them.

V is TRBV28 and J is TRBJ2-7, with D tentatively TRBD2 (6 bases). The CDR3 length is 14 residues. The V end lost 5 bases, the J end lost 2 bases, and 13 bases lay between the germline ends. In germline, CDR1 is MDHEN, CDR2 SYDVKM. CDR3 coding DNA: TGTGCCAGCAGTCCGGCGGGGACCCCCTACGAGCAGTACTTC. It yields the protein CASSPAGTPYEQYF. Drawing the rest from reference TRBV28 and TRBJ2-7, the complete variable domain is DVKVTQSSRYLVKRTGEKVFLECVQDMDHENMFWYRQDPGLGLRLIYFSYDVKMKEKGDIPEGYSVSREKKERFSLILESASTNQTSMYLCASSPAGTPYEQYFGPGTRLTVT.